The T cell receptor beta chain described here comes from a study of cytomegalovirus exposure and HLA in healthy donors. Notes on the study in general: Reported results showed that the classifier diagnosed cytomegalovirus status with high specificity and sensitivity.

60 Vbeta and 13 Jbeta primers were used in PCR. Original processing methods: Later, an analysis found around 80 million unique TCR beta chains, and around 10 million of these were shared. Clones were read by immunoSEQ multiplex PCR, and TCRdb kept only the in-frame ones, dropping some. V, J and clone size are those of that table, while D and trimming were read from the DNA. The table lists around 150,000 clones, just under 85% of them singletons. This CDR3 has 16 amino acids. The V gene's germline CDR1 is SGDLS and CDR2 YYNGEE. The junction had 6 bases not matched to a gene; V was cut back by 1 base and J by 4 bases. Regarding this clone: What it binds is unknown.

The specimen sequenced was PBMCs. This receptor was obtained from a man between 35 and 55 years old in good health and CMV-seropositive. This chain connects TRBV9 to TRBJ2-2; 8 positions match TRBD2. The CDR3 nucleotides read TGTGCCAGCAGCGTACACAGCGGGAGTGGCACCGGGGAGCTGTTTTTT. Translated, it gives CASSVHSGSGTGELFF.